These 32 T cell receptor beta chains came from one sample sequenced in a study of blood T cell repertoires in COVID-19. The table came from immunoSEQ multiplex PCR; TCRdb's copy has only in-frame clones and leaves some out. The table shows 50,000 to 75,000 clones, with under 95% occurring only once. The sample taken for sequencing was peripheral blood. These receptors came from a man in his 70s with active COVID-19.

The rearrangement uses TRBV11-2 and TRBJ2-5; a possible D gene is TRBD2 (6 bases). Germline CDR1 SGHAT, CDR2 FQNNGV. The CDR3 is made up of 15 amino acids. Trimming pared 3 bases from V and 2 bases from J, leaving 13 bases between. CDR3 sequence reads: CASSFGDFRQETQYF. In DNA form, the CDR3 reads TGTGCCAGCAGCTTCGGGGACTTCAGACAAGAGACCCAGTACTTC.

The V call is TRBV5-1, the J call TRBJ2-3; maybe TRBD2 (5 bases). Germline V gene lookup returns CDR1 SGHRS and CDR2 YFSETQ. Trimming removed 0 bases from V and 2 bases from J, with 7 bases in between. There are 14 residues in the CDR3. CDR3 DNA: TGCGCCAGCAGCTTGGGACTACCCACAGATACGCAGTATTTT. The encoded protein is CASSLGLPTDTQYF.

This sequence joins TRBV5-4 and TRBJ1-3, with D perhaps TRBD1 (6 bases). CDR3 length: 17 residues. V dropped 4 bases and J dropped 4 bases, with 21 bases sitting between them. Germline V CDR1 and CDR2: SGHNT, YYREEE (reference sequence). The CDR3 DNA reads as TGTGCCAGCAGCGCCATGTCCGAAACAGGGTTCGGAAACACCATATATTTT. Translation gives CASSAMSETGFGNTIYF.

The rearrangement joins TRBV18 to TRBJ1-2; D remains unclear. V was shortened by 5 bases and J by 8 bases, with 15 bases between the two germline ends. Germline V lookup: CDR1 KGHSH, CDR2 LQKENI. CDR3 size: 13 residues. The CDR3 here is CASSTKEELGYTF. The CDR3 DNA is TGTGCCAGCTCAACTAAAGAGGAGTTGGGCTACACCTTC.

About this clone itself: Mismatch with germline at one junction end may stem from a read error. The V gene is TRBV9, the J gene TRBJ1-3; D is uncertain. This CDR3 has 16 residues. CDR1 and CDR2 from the germline V gene are SGDLS and YYNGEE. Here the CDR3 DNA reads TGTGCCAGCAACGTAGGCCCCAGAAGCTCTGGAAACACCATATATTTT. Protein: CASNVGPRSSGNTIYF.

This clone appeared once. The final CDR3 position lacks the conserved phenylalanine or tryptophan, pointing to a likely read error. The DNA is omitted, as the CDR3 cannot be located on it reliably, and the CDR3 follows TCRdb's listing. The chain has TRBV9 and TRBJ1-2. Including both end residues, the CDR3 is 11 amino acids long. CDR1 and CDR2 (germline): SGDLS, YYNGEE. CDR3 residues: CASSPRGGVTL.

The rearrangement joins TRBV10-2 to TRBJ2-1; 7 positions match TRBD2. J lost 8 bases, V lost 0 bases, and 10 bases had no gene match. The CDR3 runs 16 residues. Germline V lookup: CDR1 WSHSY, CDR2 SAAADI. The DNA for the CDR3 is TGCGCCAGCAGTGAGTCAACGGTGGCGGGGAGGGATGAGCAGTTCTTC. Translated, it gives CASSESTVAGRDEQFF.

The rearrangement joins TRBV5-1 to TRBJ1-4, with 7 bases lining up with TRBD1. V trimming: 4 bases; J trimming: 0 bases; junction bases outside the gene matches: 15. This CDR3 is 19 amino acids long. Germline V gives CDR1 SGHRS, CDR2 YFSETQ. The CDR3 here is CASSPYRLQGPATNEKLFF. In DNA, the CDR3 is TGCGCCAGCAGCCCCTATCGGCTACAGGGGCCGGCAACTAATGAAAAACTGTTTTTT. The whole variable domain, remainder taken from reference TRBV5-1 and TRBJ1-4, is KAGVTQTPRYLIKTRGQQVTLSCSPISGHRSVSWYQQTPGQGLQFLFEYFSETQRNKGNFPGRFSGRQFSNSRSEMNVSTLELGDSALYLCASSPYRLQGPATNEKLFFGSGTQLSVL.

The chain uses TRBV5-1 and TRBJ2-3, with unresolved D. The length of the CDR3 is 17 residues. Per germline, CDR1 SGHRS and CDR2 YFSETQ. V was shortened by 4 bases and J by 0 bases, with 18 bases between the two germline ends. The CDR3 here is CASSTRGEGRSTDTQYF. The CDR3, as DNA: TGCGCCAGCAGCACCCGCGGCGAAGGAAGGAGCACAGATACGCAGTATTTT.

The chain combines TRBV27 with TRBJ1-3, with 8 bases aligning to TRBD1. V lost 5 bases to trimming and J lost 2 bases; unmatched junction nucleotides: 11. Germline V gene lookup returns CDR1 MNHEY and CDR2 SMNVEV (reference sequence). This CDR3 spans 17 amino acids. The CDR3 region is CASSRIPLDRAGNTIYF. In nucleotides, the CDR3 is TGTGCCAGCAGTCGAATCCCTCTGGACAGGGCTGGAAACACCATATATTTT.

The rearrangement links TRBV5-1 to TRBJ2-3; 10 bases align to TRBD2. CDR3 size: 16 residues. V shed 0 bases, J shed 0 bases, and the junction held 1 base outside the gene matches. Per germline, CDR1 SGHRS and CDR2 YFSETQ. The CDR3 sequence: CASSLASGSSTDTQYF. CDR3 in DNA: TGCGCCAGCAGCTTGGCTAGCGGGAGTAGCACAGATACGCAGTATTTT.

J is TRBJ2-5 and V is TRBV29-1, with 7 bases identical to TRBD2. This CDR3 is built from 13 residues. Per the germline V gene, CDR1 is SQVTM and CDR2 is ANQGSEA. V trimming: 6 bases; J trimming: 4 bases; junction bases outside the gene matches: 8. As DNA, the CDR3 is TGCAGCGTCCCTTTCAGGGAGGGAGAGACCCAGTACTTC. Encoded protein: CSVPFREGETQYF. The full variable domain, rest sourced from reference TRBV29-1 and TRBJ2-5, is SAVISQKPSRDICQRGTSLTIQCQVDSQVTMMFWYRQQPGQSLTLIATANQGSEATYESGFVIDKFPISRPNLTFSTLTVSNMSPEDSSIYLCSVPFREGETQYFGPGTRLLVL.

The count of this clone is one. V usage is TRBV4-3 and J usage is TRBJ1-1; 8 bases match TRBD1. With V trimmed by 0 bases and J by 4 bases, 4 bases remained unmatched. The germline V gene has CDR1 LGHNA and CDR2 YSLEER. CDR3 length: 15 amino acids. DNA for the CDR3: TGCGCCAGCAGCCAAGACAGGGGGCCTGGCACTGAAGCTTTCTTT. Translating it yields CASSQDRGPGTEAFF.

This clone was found once. The chain is built from TRBV5-1 and TRBJ1-1; 9 nucleotides agree with TRBD1. The germline V gene encodes CDR1 SGHRS and CDR2 YFSETQ. The CDR3 is made up of 14 amino acids. Trimming took 4 bases from V and 1 from J; bases not matched to a gene: 2. CDR3 in DNA: TGCGCCAGCAGCGAGACAGGGGGGAACACTGAAGCTTTCTTT. Translated, it gives CASSETGGNTEAFF.

This chain joins TRBV6-5 and TRBJ1-2; D remains ambiguous. Germline V lookup: CDR1 MNHEY, CDR2 SVGAGI. The CDR3 totals 14 residues. The V and J ends lost 2 bases and 7 bases respectively, with 14 bases between them. The CDR3 protein is CASSYDGPKFGYTF. In DNA, the CDR3 is TGTGCCAGCAGTTACGATGGGCCGAAGTTTGGCTACACCTTC.

The chain joins TRBV21-1 to TRBJ2-7; TRBD2, as called in the table, went unchecked against the DNA. TRBV21-1 constitutes a pseudogene. This CDR3 is 13 amino acids long. The CDR3 region is CASEASWVGEQYF. CDR3 nucleotides: TGTGCCTCCGAGGCTAGCTGGGTGGGGGAGCAGTACTTC.

This clone is a singleton in its sample. The chain employs TRBV6-1 and TRBJ2-6; the match to TRBD1 covers 10 bases. Germline CDR1 is MNHNS and CDR2 is SASEGT. Unmatched junction bases numbered 1, after V lost 1 base and J lost 1 base. This CDR3 contains 17 residues. CDR3 DNA: TGTGCCAGCAGTGAAGGGACAGGGGGTTCTGGGGCCAACGTCCTGACTTTC. This sequence encodes CASSEGTGGSGANVLTF.

The rearrangement joins TRBV5-1 to TRBJ2-3, with D tentatively TRBD2 (6 bases). The CDR3 runs to 14 residues. V was trimmed by 3 bases and J by 3 bases, leaving 11 bases between them. Germline V CDR1 and CDR2: SGHRS, YFSETQ. The CDR3 DNA is TGCGCCAGCAGCTACCGGGACTTAACAGATACGCAGTATTTT. This gives the protein CASSYRDLTDTQYF.

The chain is built from TRBV10-3 and TRBJ1-3; D ambiguous. The CDR3 sequence is 12 residues long. V lost 9 bases and J 1 base, leaving 7 bases between the germline ends. Germline V gives CDR1 ENHRY, CDR2 SYGVKD. This CDR3 is CAIEGSGNTIYF. CDR3 in DNA: TGTGCCATTGAGGGATCTGGAAACACCATATATTTT.

The chain links TRBV9 to TRBJ1-5, with 12 bases aligning to TRBD1. With V trimmed by 3 bases and J by 3 bases, 4 bases remained unmatched. Germline CDR1 and CDR2: SGDLS and YYNGEE. The CDR3 spans 16 residues. CDR3 DNA: TGTGCCAGCAGCGCCGGGACAGGGGGCCCCAATCAGCCCCAGCATTTT. It translates to CASSAGTGGPNQPQHF.

The V and J genes are TRBV13 and TRBJ2-3; 8 nucleotides align to TRBD2. Trimming at V came to 8 bases and at J to 4 bases, leaving 14 bases not matched to a gene. The CDR3 spans 16 residues. The germline V gene has CDR1 PRHDT and CDR2 FYEKMQ (reference sequence). CDR3 residues: CASQRGGGGSSDTQYF. In DNA, the CDR3 is TGTGCCAGCCAACGTGGTGGCGGGGGGAGTTCAGATACGCAGTATTTT.

The sample holds one count of this clone. The rearrangement links TRBV7-9 to TRBJ1-2; perhaps TRBD1 as D (5 bases). The length of the CDR3 is 13 residues. The germline V gene has CDR1 SEHNR and CDR2 FQNEAQ (reference sequence). Trimming took off 2 bases at V and 5 bases at J, with 9 bases between the two ends. CDR3 coding DNA: TGTGCCAGCAGCTTACAGGGATATTATGGCTACACCTTC. This sequence encodes CASSLQGYYGYTF.

CDR3 sequence (DNA): TGTGCCAGCAGTTACGCGGGGGGCGCTGTAGGGGAGCTGTTTTTT. This gives the protein CASSYAGGAVGELFF. The chain recombines TRBV6-5 with TRBJ2-2, with 8 bases aligning to TRBD2. The J segment lost 8 bases and the V segment lost 2 bases, leaving 7 bases of the junction unmatched. Germline V gene lookup returns CDR1 MNHEY and CDR2 SVGAGI. This CDR3 contains 15 residues.

V gene TRBV19 combines with J gene TRBJ1-5, with D tentatively TRBD1 (5 bases). This CDR3 region has 14 residues. Germline assignment: CDR1 LNHDA and CDR2 SQIVND (reference sequence). V shed 3 bases and J shed 5 bases, with 11 bases lying between them. The CDR3 DNA reads TGTGCCAGTAGTATCGACAGAAACTATCAGCCCCAGCATTTT. It yields the protein CASSIDRNYQPQHF.

The chain joins TRBV6-5 to TRBJ2-1; 12 positions match TRBD2. Germline values: CDR1 MNHEY, CDR2 SVGAGI. This CDR3 spans 15 amino acids. Unmatched junction bases numbered 5, after V lost 5 bases and J lost 6 bases. DNA for the CDR3: TGTGCCAGCAGTCGCGGACTAGCGGGAACCAATGAGCAGTTCTTC. It translates to CASSRGLAGTNEQFF.

The rearrangement links TRBV11-3 to TRBJ1-1; 7 bases match TRBD1. Germline V gene data show CDR1 as SGHNT and CDR2 as YENEEA. V shed 4 bases, J shed 5 bases, and the junction held 1 base outside the gene matches. The CDR3 is made up of 12 amino acids. CDR3 loop: CASSSTGTEAFF. CDR3 coding DNA: TGTGCCAGCAGCTCGACAGGGACTGAAGCTTTCTTT.

J is TRBJ2-1 and V is TRBV6-5; 10 nucleotides agree with TRBD2. Unmatched junction bases numbered 5, after V lost 5 bases and J lost 4 bases. The CDR3 covers 15 residues. The V gene's germline CDR1 is MNHEY and CDR2 SVGAGI. The CDR3 DNA follows: TGTGCCAGCAGTCCTATAGCGGGGGGTTACAATGAGCAGTTCTTC. Amino acids: CASSPIAGGYNEQFF.

The chain couples TRBV29-1 to TRBJ2-3; 9 nucleotides align to TRBD1. J was trimmed by 5 bases and V by 4 bases; bases with no gene match: 4. Germline CDR1 and CDR2: SQVTM and ANQGSEA. This CDR3 has 13 amino acids. The CDR3 sequence is CSVVGTGLDTQYF. The CDR3 region has the DNA TGCAGCGTTGTTGGGACAGGGTTAGATACGCAGTATTTT.

This chain uses TRBV4-1 with TRBJ1-5, with 7 bases lining up with TRBD1. Trimming removed 6 bases from V and 7 bases from J; junction bases left unmatched: 9. CDR3 length: 14 amino acids. The V gene's germline CDR1 is MGHRA and CDR2 YSYEKL. The CDR3 DNA reads as TGCGCCAGCAGTTCAGAAAGGGGGCTCCAGCCCCAGCATTTT. Encoded protein: CASSSERGLQPQHF.

This chain joins TRBV21-1 and TRBJ1-3; TRBD1, as called in the table, went unchecked against the DNA. TRBV21-1 is a recognized pseudogene. The CDR3 runs to 16 residues. In DNA, the CDR3 is TGTGCCAGCATCAGACCCTTCGACAGGGAAGGAAACACCATATATTTT. The encoded protein is CASIRPFDREGNTIYF.

This chain connects TRBV28 to TRBJ2-3, with D perhaps TRBD1 (5 bases). Trimming left V 2 bases short and J 1 base short, with 10 bases between. CDR3 length: 15 residues. CDR1 and CDR2 from the germline V gene are MDHEN and SYDVKM. Written as DNA, the CDR3 is TGTGCCAGCAGTTTACGTACAGGAGGCACAGATACGCAGTATTTT. Encoded protein: CASSLRTGGTDTQYF.

The CDR3 nucleotides read TGTGCCAGCAGTAACAGCGGGGGAGTCCAAGAGACCCAGTACTTC. It yields the protein CASSNSGGVQETQYF. The chain carries TRBV11-1 and TRBJ2-5; 8 bases agree with TRBD2. Germline trimming cut 6 bases from V and 1 base from J; bases unmatched to any gene: 7. Germline V CDR1 and CDR2: SGHAT, FQDESV (reference sequence). The CDR3 sequence is 15 residues long.